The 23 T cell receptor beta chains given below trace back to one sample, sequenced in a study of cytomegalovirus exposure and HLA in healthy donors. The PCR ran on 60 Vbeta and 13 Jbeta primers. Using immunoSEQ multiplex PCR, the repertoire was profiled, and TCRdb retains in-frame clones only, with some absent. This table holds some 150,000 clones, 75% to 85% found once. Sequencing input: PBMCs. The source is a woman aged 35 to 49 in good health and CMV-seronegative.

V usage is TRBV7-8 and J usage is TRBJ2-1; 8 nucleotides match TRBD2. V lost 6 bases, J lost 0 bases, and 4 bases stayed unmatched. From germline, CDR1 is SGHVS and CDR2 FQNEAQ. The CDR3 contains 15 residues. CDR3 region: CASRAGGSSYNEQFF. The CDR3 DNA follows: TGTGCCAGCAGGGCGGGGGGCAGCTCCTACAATGAGCAGTTCTTC. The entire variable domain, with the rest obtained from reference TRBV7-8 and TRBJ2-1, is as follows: GAGVSQSPRYKVAKRGQDVALRCDPISGHVSLFWYQQALGQGPEFLTYFQNEAQLDKSGLPSDRFFAERPEGSVSTLKIQRTQQEDSAVYLCASRAGGSSYNEQFFGPGTRLTVL.

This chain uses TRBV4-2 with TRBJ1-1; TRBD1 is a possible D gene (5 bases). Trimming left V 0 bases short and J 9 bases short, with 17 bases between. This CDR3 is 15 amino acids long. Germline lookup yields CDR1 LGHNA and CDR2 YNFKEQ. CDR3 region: CASSQERSFQGKAFF. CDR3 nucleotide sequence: TGTGCCAGCAGCCAAGAAAGGAGCTTTCAGGGTAAAGCTTTCTTT.

The CDR3 region has the DNA TGCGCCAGCAGCTTGGGGGGGCCTGGGGCCAACGTCCTGACTTTC. Its protein product is CASSLGGPGANVLTF. The chain recombines TRBV5-1 with TRBJ2-6, with D tentatively TRBD1 (6 bases). The CDR3 is 15 amino acids. V lost 0 bases and J lost 2, with 6 bases in between. Germline CDR1 is SGHRS and CDR2 is YFSETQ.

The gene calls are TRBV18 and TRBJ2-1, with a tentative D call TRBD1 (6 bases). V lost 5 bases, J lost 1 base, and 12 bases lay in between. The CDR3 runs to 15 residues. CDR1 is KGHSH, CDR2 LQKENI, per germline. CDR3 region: CASSSGRGSYNEQFF. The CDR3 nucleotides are TGTGCCAGCTCATCAGGCAGGGGATCCTACAATGAGCAGTTCTTC. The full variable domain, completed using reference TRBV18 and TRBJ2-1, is NAGVMQNPRHLVRRRGQEARLRCSPMKGHSHVYWYRQLPEEGLKFMVYLQKENIIDESGMPKERFSAEFPKEGPSILRIQQVVRGDSAAYFCASSSGRGSYNEQFFGPGTRLTVL.

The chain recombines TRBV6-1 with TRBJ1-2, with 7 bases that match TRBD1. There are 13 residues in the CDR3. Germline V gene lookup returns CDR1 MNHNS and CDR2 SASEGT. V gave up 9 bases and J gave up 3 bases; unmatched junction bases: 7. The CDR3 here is CASRTGAYYGYTF. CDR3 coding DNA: TGTGCCAGTAGAACAGGGGCGTACTATGGCTACACCTTC.

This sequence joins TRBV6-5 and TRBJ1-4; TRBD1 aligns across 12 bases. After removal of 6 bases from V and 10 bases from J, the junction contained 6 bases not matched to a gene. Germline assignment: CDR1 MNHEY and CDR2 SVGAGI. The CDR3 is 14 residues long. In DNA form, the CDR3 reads TGTGCCAGCAGGGGACAGGGGGCATCAGGAAAACTGTTTTTT. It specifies CASRGQGASGKLFF.

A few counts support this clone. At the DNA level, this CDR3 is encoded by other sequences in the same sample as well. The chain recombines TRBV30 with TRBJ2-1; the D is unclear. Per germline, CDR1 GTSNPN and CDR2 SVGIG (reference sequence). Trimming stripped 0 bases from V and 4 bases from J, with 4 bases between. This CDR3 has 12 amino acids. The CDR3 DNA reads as TGTGCCTGGAGTGTCCCATACAATGAGCAGTTCTTC. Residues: CAWSVPYNEQFF.

The CDR3 sequence is CASSQGPEAFF. The DNA of the CDR3 is TGTGCCAGCAGTCAGGGGCCTGAAGCTTTCTTT. The chain employs TRBV6-6 and TRBJ1-1; perhaps TRBD1 as D (6 bases). Trimming cost V 5 bases and J 6 bases, with 7 bases left between them. Germline V lookup: CDR1 MNHNY, CDR2 SVGAGI (reference sequence). The CDR3 is 11 residues long.

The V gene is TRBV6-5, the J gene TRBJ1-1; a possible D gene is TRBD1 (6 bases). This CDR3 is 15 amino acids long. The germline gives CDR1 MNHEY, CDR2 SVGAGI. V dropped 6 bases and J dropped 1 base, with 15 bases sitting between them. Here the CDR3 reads CASRAPGHTNTEAFF. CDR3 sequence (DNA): TGTGCCAGCAGGGCTCCGGGACACACGAACACTGAAGCTTTCTTT.

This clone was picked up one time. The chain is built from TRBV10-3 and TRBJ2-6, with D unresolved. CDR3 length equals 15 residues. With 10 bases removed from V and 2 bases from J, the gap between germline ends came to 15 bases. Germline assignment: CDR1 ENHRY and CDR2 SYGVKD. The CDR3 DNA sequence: TGTGCCACCGAAGGAGCAGATGCTGGGGCCAACGTCCTGACTTTC. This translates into CATEGADAGANVLTF.

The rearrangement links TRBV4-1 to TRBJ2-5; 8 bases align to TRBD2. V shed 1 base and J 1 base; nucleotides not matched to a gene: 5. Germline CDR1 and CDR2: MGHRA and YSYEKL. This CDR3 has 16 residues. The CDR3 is CASSQGLRGAQETQYF. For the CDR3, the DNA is TGCGCCAGCAGCCAAGGCCTGCGGGGGGCCCAAGAGACCCAGTACTTC.

The CDR3 DNA follows: TGTGCCAGCAGCCCCAACCGAGGACAGGGCCTTGAAGCTTTCTTT. This gives the protein CASSPNRGQGLEAFF. This sequence joins TRBV7-8 and TRBJ1-1, with 8 nucleotides matching TRBD1. This CDR3 has 15 amino acids. J lost 7 bases, V lost 5 bases, and 12 bases had no gene match. Germline lookup yields CDR1 SGHVS and CDR2 FQNEAQ.

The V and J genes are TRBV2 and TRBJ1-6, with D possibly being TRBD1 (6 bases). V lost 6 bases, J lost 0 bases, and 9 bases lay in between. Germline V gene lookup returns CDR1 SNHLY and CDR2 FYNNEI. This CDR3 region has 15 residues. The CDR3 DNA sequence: TGTGCCAGCAGGGGGGCTCCCTCCTATAATTCACCCCTCCACTTT. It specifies CASRGAPSYNSPLHF.

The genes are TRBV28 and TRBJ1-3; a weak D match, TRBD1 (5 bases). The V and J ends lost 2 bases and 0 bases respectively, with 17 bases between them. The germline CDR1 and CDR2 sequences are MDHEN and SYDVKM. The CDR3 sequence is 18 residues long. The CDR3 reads CASSLGWTRSRSGNTIYF. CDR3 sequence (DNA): TGTGCCAGCAGTTTAGGATGGACACGGAGTCGCTCTGGAAACACCATATATTTT. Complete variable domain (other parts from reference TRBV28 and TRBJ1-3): DVKVTQSSRYLVKRTGEKVFLECVQDMDHENMFWYRQDPGLGLRLIYFSYDVKMKEKGDIPEGYSVSREKKERFSLILESASTNQTSMYLCASSLGWTRSRSGNTIYFGEGSWLTVV.

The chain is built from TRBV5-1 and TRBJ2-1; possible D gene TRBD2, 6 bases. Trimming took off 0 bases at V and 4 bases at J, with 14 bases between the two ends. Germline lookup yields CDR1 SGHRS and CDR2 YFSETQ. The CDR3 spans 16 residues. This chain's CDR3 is CASSLEWGSGYNEQFF. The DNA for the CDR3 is TGCGCCAGCAGCTTGGAGTGGGGTAGCGGATACAATGAGCAGTTCTTC.

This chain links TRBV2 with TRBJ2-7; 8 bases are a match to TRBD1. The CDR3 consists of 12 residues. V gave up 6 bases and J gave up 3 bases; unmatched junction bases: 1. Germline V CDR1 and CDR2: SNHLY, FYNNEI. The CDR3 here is CASRGQGYEQYF. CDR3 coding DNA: TGTGCCAGCAGAGGACAGGGCTACGAGCAGTACTTC.

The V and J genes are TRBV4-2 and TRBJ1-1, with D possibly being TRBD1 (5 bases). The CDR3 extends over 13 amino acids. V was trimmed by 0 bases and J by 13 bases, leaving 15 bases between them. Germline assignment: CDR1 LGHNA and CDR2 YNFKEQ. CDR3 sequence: CASSQERDDSVFF. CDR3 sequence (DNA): TGTGCCAGCAGCCAAGAGCGGGACGATTCAGTTTTCTTT.

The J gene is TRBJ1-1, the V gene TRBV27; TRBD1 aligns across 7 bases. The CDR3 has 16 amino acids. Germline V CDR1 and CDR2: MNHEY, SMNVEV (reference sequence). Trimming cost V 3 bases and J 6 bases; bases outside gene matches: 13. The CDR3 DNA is TGTGCCAGCAGTTTGTACACAGGGGCGGCGGTTGCTGAAGCTTTCTTT. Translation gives CASSLYTGAAVAEAFF.

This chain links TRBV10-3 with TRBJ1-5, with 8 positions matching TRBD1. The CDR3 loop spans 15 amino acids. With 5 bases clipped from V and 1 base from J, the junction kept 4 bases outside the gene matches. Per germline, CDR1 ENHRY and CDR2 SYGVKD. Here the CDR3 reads CAISLDRGSNQPQHF. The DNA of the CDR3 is TGTGCCATCAGTCTAGACAGGGGCAGCAATCAGCCCCAGCATTTT.

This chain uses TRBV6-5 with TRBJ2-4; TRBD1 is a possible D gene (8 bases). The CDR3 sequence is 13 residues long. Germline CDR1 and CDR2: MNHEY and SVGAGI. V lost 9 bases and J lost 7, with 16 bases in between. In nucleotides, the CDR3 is TGTGCCAGTTCCACAGGGGGGGGGAACATTCAGTACTTC. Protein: CASSTGGGNIQYF.

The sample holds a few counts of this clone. CDR3 bases: TGTGCCAGCAATCAGGGGACCGGGGAGCTGTTTTTT. This sequence encodes CASNQGTGELFF. The chain recombines TRBV6-4 with TRBJ2-2; D is possibly TRBD1 (6 bases). Germline values: CDR1 MRHNA, CDR2 SNTAGT. Trimming stripped 7 bases from V and 5 bases from J, with 8 bases between. This CDR3 contains 12 residues.

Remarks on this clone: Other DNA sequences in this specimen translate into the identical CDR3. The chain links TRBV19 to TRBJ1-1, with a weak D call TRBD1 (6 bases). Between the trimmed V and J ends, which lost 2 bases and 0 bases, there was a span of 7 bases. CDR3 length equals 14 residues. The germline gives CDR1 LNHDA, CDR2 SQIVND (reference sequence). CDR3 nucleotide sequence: TGTGCCAGTAGTATAACAGGGCTGAACACTGAAGCTTTCTTT. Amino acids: CASSITGLNTEAFF.

This CDR3 is CASSLGDRTYNEQFF. In DNA form, the CDR3 reads TGTGCCAGCAGCTTGGGGGACAGGACCTACAATGAGCAGTTCTTC. The chain uses TRBV5-4 and TRBJ2-1, with 8 bases identical to TRBD1. The CDR3 sequence is 15 residues long. V was clipped by 0 bases and J by 2 bases; unmatched bases: 1. Germline CDR1 SGHNT, CDR2 YYREEE (reference sequence). Together with reference TRBV5-4 and TRBJ2-1, the CDR3 gives the full variable domain: ETGVTQSPTHLIKTRGQQVTLRCSSQSGHNTVSWYQQALGQGPQFIFQYYREEENGRGNFPPRFSGLQFPNYSSELNVNALELDDSALYLCASSLGDRTYNEQFFGPGTRLTVL.